This T cell receptor beta chain was sequenced in a study of blood T cell repertoires in COVID-19 (dated by TCRdb to between 2020 and 2021). General notes on the study: Samples from collaborators originated in the United States, Italy and Spain and spanned both the acute and convalescent phases of COVID-19. HLA class I and class II types, where available, came from metadata supplied by the sample provider rather than from assay-based typing. The prospective study material was composed of cDNA or gDNA derived from T cells, B-cell-depleted T cells, or PBMCs. Sample metadata almost always included a de-identified subject ID, COVID-19 status, age in years and sex. The dataset comprised deeply sampled blood TCRbeta repertoires from subjects exposed to, actively infected with, or recovered from COVID-19. The samples were drawn from two sources: the first 160 participants of the ongoing ImmuneRACE study, and 1,200 or so subjects contributed by 6 global collaborators. The repertoires were released in a freely available public database meant as a resource for research on the immune response to SARS-CoV-2. The paper's findings and limits, for the study overall: How much clinical and demographic metadata was included differed by source and by participant, and the metadata was provided uncurated.

Trimming takes 7 bases off V and 6 bases off J; junction bases not matched to a gene: 7. The CDR3 runs 14 residues from the cysteine to the phenylalanine. Only the CDR3 DNA is retained, 42 bases long and in frame from the first base. The germline V gene yields MDHEN for CDR1 and SYDVKM for CDR2. Participants in the prospective study were enrolled through a virtual design, were aged roughly 18 to 90 years, and lived in fewer than 30 United States geographic areas. Cohort assignment in the prospective study relied on participant-reported clinical history from a screening survey and a study questionnaire. Recovered participants in ImmuneRACE Cohort 3 were defined as having two consecutive negative NP/OP PCR tests, clearance from a healthcare professional, or resolution of symptoms. Each participant in the prospective study had whole blood, serum and a nasopharyngeal or oropharyngeal swab collected by mobile phlebotomists. Prospective study participants could optionally give additional blood draws and questionnaires over an approximately two-month period. Before DNA extraction, blood samples from the prospective study were shipped at room temperature or frozen.

A remark on this clone: No antigen is known for it. Base-call qualities are not available, and no considerably larger clone is one nucleotide away.

TCRbeta CDR3 regions were amplified from genomic DNA by means of the immunoSEQ Assay, a bias-controlled multiplex PCR. In the paper's pipeline: The number of nucleated cells in each sample was estimated from the amplification of reference gene primers within the assay. To quantify the absolute abundance of each unique TCRbeta CDR3 rearrangement, sequence reads were collapsed and filtered. For each sample, productive Simpson clonality was calculated as the square root of Simpson's diversity index across productive rearrangements. Drawn from immuneACCESS, this table holds only the in-frame rearrangements with V and J called that TCRdb kept. Clones are partly lost; checked studies trace under half to an unresolved V gene and leave the rest unexplained. The DNA gave D and trimming, while V, J and clone size come from that table. Within this sample are about 330,000 clones, with about 88% of them counted one time only. The ten largest clonotypes hold under 1.3% of the sample.

This clonotype originated in a woman in her 30s who had recovered from COVID-19. The chain joins TRBV28 to TRBJ1-5; 9 bases in between match TRBD1. The sequenced material came from PBMCs or T cells enriched from blood (not recorded which). The nucleotide sequence is given as TGTGCCAGCAACGAGGGACAGGGTCCTCAGCCCCAGCATTTT. It is translated as CASNEGQGPQPQHF.